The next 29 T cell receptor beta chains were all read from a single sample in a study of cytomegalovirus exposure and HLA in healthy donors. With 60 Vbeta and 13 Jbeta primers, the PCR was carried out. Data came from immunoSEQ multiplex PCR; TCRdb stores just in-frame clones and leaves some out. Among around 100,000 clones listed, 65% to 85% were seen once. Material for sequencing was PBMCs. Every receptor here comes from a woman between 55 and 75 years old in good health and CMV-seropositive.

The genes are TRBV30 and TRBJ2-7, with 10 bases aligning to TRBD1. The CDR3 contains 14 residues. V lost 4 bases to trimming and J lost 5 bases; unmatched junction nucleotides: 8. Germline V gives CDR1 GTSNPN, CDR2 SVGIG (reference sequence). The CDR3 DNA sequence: TGTGCCTGGAAAAGCGGACAGGGGGTTAACGAGCAGTACTTC. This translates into CAWKSGQGVNEQYF.

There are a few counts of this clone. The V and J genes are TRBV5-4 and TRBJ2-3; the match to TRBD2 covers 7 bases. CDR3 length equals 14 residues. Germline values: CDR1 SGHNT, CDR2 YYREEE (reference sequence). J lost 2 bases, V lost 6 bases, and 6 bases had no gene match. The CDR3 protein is CASKKAGLTDTQYF. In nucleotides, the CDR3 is TGTGCCAGCAAGAAAGCGGGACTCACAGATACGCAGTATTTT.

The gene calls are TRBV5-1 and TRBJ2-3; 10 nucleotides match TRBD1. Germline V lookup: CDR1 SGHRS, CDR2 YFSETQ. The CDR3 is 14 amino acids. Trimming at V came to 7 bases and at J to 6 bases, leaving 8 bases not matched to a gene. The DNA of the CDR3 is TGCGCCAGCGCCGGGACAGGGGAATGGGATACGCAGTATTTT. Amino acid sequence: CASAGTGEWDTQYF.

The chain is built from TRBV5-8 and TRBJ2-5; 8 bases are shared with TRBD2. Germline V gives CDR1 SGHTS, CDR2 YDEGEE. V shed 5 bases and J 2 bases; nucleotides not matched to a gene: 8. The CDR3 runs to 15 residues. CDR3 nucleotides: TGTGCCAGCAGAAATCCGGGAGGGGGGCAAGAGACCCAGTACTTC. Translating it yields CASRNPGGGQETQYF.

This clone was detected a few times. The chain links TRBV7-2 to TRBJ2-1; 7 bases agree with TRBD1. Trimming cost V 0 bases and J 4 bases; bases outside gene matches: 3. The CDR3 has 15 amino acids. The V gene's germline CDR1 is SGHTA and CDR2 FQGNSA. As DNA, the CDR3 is TGTGCCAGCAGCTTAGCGCAGGGGGTTTACAATGAGCAGTTCTTC. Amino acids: CASSLAQGVYNEQFF.

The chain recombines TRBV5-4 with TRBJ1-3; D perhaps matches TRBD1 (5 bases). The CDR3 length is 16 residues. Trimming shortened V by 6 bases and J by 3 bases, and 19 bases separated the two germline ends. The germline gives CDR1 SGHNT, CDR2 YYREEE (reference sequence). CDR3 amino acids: CASTIGRGSYGNTIYF. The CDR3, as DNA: TGTGCCAGCACCATTGGGAGGGGCTCTTATGGAAACACCATATATTTT.

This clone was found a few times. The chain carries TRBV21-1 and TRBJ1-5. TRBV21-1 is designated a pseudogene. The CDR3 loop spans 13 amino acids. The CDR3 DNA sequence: TGTGCCAGCAGCGTCAGAGTAGCTCAGCCCCAGCATTTT. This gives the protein CASSVRVAQPQHF.

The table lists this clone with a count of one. CDR3 protein: CASSRHKGPGPYEQYF. The DNA of the CDR3 is TGTGCCAGCAGCCGACATAAGGGGCCAGGGCCCTACGAGCAGTACTTC. The chain links TRBV7-2 to TRBJ2-7, with D possibly TRBD1 on 5 matching bases. CDR3 length: 16 amino acids. Germline V CDR1 and CDR2: SGHTA, FQGNSA. Deletions cut 5 bases from V and 2 bases from J, with 19 bases between.

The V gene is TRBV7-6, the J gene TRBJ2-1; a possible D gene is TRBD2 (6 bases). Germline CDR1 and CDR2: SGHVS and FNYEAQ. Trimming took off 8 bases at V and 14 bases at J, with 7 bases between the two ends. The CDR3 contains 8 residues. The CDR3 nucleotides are TGTGCCAGCCGGACTAAGTTCTTC. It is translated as CASRTKFF. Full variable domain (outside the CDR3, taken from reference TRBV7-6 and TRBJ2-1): GAGVSQSPRYKVTKRGQDVALRCDPISGHVSLYWYRQALGQGPEFLTYFNYEAQQDKSGLPNDRFSAERPEGSISTLTIQRTEQRDSAMYRCASRTKFFGPGTRLTVL.

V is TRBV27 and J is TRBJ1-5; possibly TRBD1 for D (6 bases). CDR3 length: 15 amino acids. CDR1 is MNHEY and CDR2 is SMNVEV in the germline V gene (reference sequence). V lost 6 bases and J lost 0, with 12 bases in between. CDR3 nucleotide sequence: TGTGCCAGCAGGTCCGGACAGAATAGCAATCAGCCCCAGCATTTT. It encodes CASRSGQNSNQPQHF.

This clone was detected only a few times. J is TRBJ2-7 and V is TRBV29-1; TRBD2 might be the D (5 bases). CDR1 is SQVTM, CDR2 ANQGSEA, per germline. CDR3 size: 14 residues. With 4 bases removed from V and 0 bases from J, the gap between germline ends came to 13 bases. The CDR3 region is CSVGVASSSYEQYF. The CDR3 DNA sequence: TGCAGCGTTGGGGTAGCGTCTAGCTCCTACGAGCAGTACTTC.

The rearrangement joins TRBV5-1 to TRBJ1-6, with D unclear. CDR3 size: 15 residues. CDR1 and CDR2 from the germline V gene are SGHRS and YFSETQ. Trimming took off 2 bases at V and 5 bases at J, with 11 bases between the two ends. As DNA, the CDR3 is TGCGCCAGCAGCTTCGGGTCGCCAGATAATTCACCCCTCCACTTT. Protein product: CASSFGSPDNSPLHF.

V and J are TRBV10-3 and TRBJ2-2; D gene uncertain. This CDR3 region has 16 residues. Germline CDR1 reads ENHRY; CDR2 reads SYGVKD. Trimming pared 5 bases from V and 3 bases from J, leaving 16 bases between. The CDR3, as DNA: TGTGCCATCAGTCAAGGTCAGACTTTATACACCGGGGAGCTGTTTTTT. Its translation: CAISQGQTLYTGELFF.

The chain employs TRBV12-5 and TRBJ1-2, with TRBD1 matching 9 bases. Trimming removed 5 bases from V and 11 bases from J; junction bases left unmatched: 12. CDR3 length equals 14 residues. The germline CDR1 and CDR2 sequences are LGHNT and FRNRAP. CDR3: CASGPGQGLGDYTF. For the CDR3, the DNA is TGTGCTAGTGGTCCGGGACAGGGACTGGGAGATTACACCTTC.

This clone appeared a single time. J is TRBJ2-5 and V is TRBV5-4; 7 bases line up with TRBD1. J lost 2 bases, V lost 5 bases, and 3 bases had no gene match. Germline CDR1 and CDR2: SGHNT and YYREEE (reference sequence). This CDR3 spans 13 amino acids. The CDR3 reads CASRGGRQETQYF. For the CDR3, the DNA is TGTGCCAGCAGAGGGGGCAGGCAAGAGACCCAGTACTTC.

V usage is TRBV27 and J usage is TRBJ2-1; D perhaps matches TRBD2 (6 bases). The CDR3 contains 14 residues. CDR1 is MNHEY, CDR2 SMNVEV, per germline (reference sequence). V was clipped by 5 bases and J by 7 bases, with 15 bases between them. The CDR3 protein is CASSTGTLRNEQFF. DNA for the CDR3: TGTGCCAGCAGTACCGGGACTCTAAGGAATGAGCAGTTCTTC.

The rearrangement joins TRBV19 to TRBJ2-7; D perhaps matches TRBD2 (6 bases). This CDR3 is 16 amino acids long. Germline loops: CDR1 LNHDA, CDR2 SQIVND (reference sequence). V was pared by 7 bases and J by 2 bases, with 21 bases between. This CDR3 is CASTPAGPVGTYEQYF. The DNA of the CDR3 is TGTGCCAGTACGCCCGCGGGGCCCGTAGGCACCTACGAGCAGTACTTC.

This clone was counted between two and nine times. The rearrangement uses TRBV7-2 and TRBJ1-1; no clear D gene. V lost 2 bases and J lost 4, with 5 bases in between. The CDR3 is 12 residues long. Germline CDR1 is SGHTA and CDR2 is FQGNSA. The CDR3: CASSLHSTEAFF. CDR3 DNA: TGTGCCAGCAGCTTACACAGCACTGAAGCTTTCTTT.

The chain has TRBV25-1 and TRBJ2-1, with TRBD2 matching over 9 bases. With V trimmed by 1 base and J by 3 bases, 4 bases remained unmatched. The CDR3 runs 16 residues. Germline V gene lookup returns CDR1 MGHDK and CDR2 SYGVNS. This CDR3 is CASSESGGRVYNEQFF. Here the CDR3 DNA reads TGTGCCAGCAGTGAATCGGGCGGGAGGGTCTACAATGAGCAGTTCTTC. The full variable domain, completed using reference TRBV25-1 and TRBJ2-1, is EADIYQTPRYLVIGTGKKITLECSQTMGHDKMYWYQQDPGMELHLIHYSYGVNSTEKGDLSSESTVSRIRTEHFPLTLESARPSHTSQYLCASSESGGRVYNEQFFGPGTRLTVL.

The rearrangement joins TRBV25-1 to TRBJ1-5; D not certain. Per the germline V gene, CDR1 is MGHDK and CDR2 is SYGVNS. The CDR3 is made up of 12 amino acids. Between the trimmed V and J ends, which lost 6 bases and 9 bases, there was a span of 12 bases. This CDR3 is CASSEGSGPQHF. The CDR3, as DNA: TGTGCCAGCAGCGAGGGAAGTGGGCCCCAGCATTTT.

Here the CDR3 reads CASSFLGRQDRNEQFF. The CDR3 region has the DNA TGTGCCAGCAGCTTCCTGGGAAGACAGGACCGTAATGAGCAGTTCTTC. The chain couples TRBV9 to TRBJ2-1; D possibly corresponds to TRBD1 (6 bases). This CDR3 comprises 16 residues. Germline V CDR1 and CDR2: SGDLS, YYNGEE. V was pared by 4 bases and J by 7 bases, with 21 bases between. The full variable domain, its missing parts supplied by reference TRBV9 and TRBJ2-1, is DSGVTQTPKHLITATGQRVTLRCSPRSGDLSVYWYQQSLDQGLQFLIQYYNGEERAKGNILERFSAQQFPDLHSELNLSSLELGDSALYFCASSFLGRQDRNEQFFGPGTRLTVL.

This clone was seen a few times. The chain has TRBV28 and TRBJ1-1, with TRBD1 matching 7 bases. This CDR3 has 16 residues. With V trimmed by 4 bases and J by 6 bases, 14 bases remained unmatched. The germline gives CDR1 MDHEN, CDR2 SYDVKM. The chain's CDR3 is CASSSPLQGRDAEAFF. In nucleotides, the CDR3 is TGTGCCAGCAGTTCCCCCTTACAGGGGCGCGACGCTGAAGCTTTCTTT.

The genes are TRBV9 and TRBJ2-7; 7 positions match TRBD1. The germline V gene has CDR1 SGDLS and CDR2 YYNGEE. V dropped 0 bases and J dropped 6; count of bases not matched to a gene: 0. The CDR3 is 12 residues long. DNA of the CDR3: TGTGCCAGCAGCGTAGACAGGGGCGAGCAGTACTTC. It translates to CASSVDRGEQYF.

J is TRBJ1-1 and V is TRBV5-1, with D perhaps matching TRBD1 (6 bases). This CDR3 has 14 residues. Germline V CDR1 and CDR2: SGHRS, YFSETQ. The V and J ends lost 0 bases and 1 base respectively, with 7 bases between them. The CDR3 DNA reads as TGCGCCAGCAGCTTGGTGACAGGGAACACTGAAGCTTTCTTT. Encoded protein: CASSLVTGNTEAFF.

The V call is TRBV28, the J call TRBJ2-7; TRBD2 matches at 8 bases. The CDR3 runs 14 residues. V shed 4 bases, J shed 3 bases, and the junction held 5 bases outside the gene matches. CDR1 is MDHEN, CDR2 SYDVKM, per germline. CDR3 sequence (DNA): TGTGCCAGCAGTTCCTGGACTAGCAGCTACGAGCAGTACTTC. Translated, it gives CASSSWTSSYEQYF.

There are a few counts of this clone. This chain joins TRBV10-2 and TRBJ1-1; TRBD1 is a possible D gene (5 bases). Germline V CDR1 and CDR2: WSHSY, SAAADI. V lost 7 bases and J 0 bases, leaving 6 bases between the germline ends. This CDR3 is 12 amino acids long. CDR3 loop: CASKGLNTEAFF. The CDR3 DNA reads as TGCGCCAGCAAGGGGTTGAACACTGAAGCTTTCTTT.

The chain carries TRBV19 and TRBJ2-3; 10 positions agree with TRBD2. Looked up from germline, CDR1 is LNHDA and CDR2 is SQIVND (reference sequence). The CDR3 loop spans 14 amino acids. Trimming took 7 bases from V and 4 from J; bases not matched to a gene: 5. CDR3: CASNKREGSDTQYF. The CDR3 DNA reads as TGTGCCAGTAACAAGCGGGAGGGGTCAGATACGCAGTATTTT. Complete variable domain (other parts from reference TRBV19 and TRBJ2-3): DGGITQSPKYLFRKEGQNVTLSCEQNLNHDAMYWYRQDPGQGLRLIYYSQIVNDFQKGDIAEGYSVSREKKESFPLTVTSAQKNPTAFYLCASNKREGSDTQYFGPGTRLTVL.

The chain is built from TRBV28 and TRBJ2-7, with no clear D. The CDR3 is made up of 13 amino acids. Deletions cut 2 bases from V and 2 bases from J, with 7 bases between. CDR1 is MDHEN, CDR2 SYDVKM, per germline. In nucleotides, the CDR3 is TGTGCCAGCAGTTTAGGAGTCACCTACGAGCAGTACTTC. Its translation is CASSLGVTYEQYF.

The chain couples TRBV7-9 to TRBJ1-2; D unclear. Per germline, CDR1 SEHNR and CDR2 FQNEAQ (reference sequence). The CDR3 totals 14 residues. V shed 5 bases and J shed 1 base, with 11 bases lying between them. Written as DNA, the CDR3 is TGTGCCAGCAGCCCGTGGGCCGATAACTATGGCTACACCTTC. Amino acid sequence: CASSPWADNYGYTF.